These T cell receptor beta chains were read from a single sample in a study of beta chain features in type 1 diabetes. Generated by immunoSEQ multiplex PCR, the TCRdb table keeps only in-frame clones and is missing some. The repertoire includes about 320,000 clones, less than 15% of them detected once, and more than 6.5% sits in the top ten. Specimen: central memory CD4+ T cells from blood. These receptors were obtained from a man between 25 and 39 years old in good health. Each CDR3 is given without its conserved first and last residue. D genes are given only for firm matches.

TRBD2,TRBJ2-3,TRBV4-3,ASSRNRVLAGQASTDTQY
-,TRBJ2-3,TRBV18,ASSQDLGRSTSTDTQY
TRBD2,TRBJ2-3,TRBV11-2,ASQTSGGFTDTQY
TRBD1,TRBJ2-7,TRBV7-2,ASSLGGQAYEQY
-,TRBJ1-1,TRBV4-1,ASSRPGQLNTEAF
TRBD1,TRBJ2-2,TRBV29-1,SVMTGGLNGELF
TRBD1,TRBJ2-2,TRBV7-2,ASSPRDRGRGTGELF
-,TRBJ1-1,TRBV18,ASSGRTEAF
-,TRBJ1-5,TRBV10-3,AITQGGYDQPQH
TRBD2,TRBJ2-1,TRBV15,ATSRLREREQF
-,TRBJ1-1,TRBV19,ASSGLGGRAF
-,TRBJ2-3,TRBV18,ASSPGTAFTDTQY
-,TRBJ1-1,TRBV10-3,AISVGGNTEAF
-,TRBJ2-5,TRBV25-1,ASSERFSGQETQY
TRBD1,TRBJ2-5,TRBV5-4,ASSGTGGTETQY
-,TRBJ1-5,TRBV12-5,ASSFLTGNQPQH
-,TRBJ1-2,TRBV28,ASRGGSGKEYGYT
-,TRBJ1-2,TRBV6-5,ASSARGVHT
-,TRBJ1-2,TRBV10-3,AISGDRTRIYGYT
-,TRBJ2-7,TRBV7-2,ASSRNMPPYEQY
-,TRBJ2-1,TRBV12-5,ASGLDSGNEQL
-,TRBJ2-1,TRBV5-6,ASSPGAYNEQF
-,TRBJ2-6,TRBV9,ARSPTVGGANVLT
-,TRBJ2-3,TRBV7-2,ASSLVLGNGDTQY
TRBD1,TRBJ2-1,TRBV5-1,ASSAFPGTGGEQF
-,TRBJ2-1,TRBV5-4,ASSLTGRMVEQF
-,TRBJ1-1,TRBV4-2,ASSQDPGDRNTEAF
-,TRBJ2-5,TRBV28,ASRGHSGETQY
-,TRBJ1-1,TRBV5-6,ASSIWGPGNTEAF
-,TRBJ1-2,TRBV6-5,ASPCFSRGVDGYT
-,TRBJ1-2,TRBV7-2,ASSSGPIYGYT
-,TRBJ2-5,TRBV28,ASSLNWGSEETQY
TRBD2,TRBJ2-1,TRBV7-2,ASSLAGLAGGYNEQF
-,TRBJ2-1,TRBV4-2,ASSQEFNNEQF
TRBD1,TRBJ2-1,TRBV4-2,ASSRGQGSYNEQF
-,TRBJ2-4,TRBV25-1,ASESLAKNIQY
TRBD1,TRBJ2-1,TRBV5-8,ASIGTGGVNEQF
-,TRBJ1-5,TRBV7-8,ASSRTGRGEQPQH
-,TRBJ2-2,TRBV18,ASSRRVAENTGELF
-,TRBJ1-1,TRBV28,ASSLVRGLEAEAF
-,TRBJ2-6,TRBV7-9,ASSFVGRRVSGANVLT
-,TRBJ1-3,TRBV4-1,ASSQESTAASGSTIY
TRBD1,TRBJ1-4,TRBV6-1,ASRTGGAGEKLF
-,TRBJ1-5,TRBV5-4,ASSLATTGNQPQH
-,TRBJ1-6,TRBV6-1,ASSEVTYNSPLH
-,TRBJ1-4,TRBV28,ASSLGGGGEKLF
-,TRBJ1-1,TRBV7-3,ASSKGLGTEAF